This passage covers 28 T cell receptor beta chains from one sample sequenced in a study of blood T cell repertoires in COVID-19. Repertoires were generated with immunoSEQ multiplex PCR, while TCRdb's copy carries only in-frame clones and drops some. This table has over 250,000 clones, 87% appearing once. The sequenced sample was PBMCs or T cells enriched from blood (not recorded which). The receptors originated from a young woman who had recovered from COVID-19.

This rearrangement joins TRBV28 to TRBJ1-4; unclear D gene. V was clipped by 5 bases and J by 6 bases, with 4 bases between them. CDR3 length equals 11 residues. Germline V gives CDR1 MDHEN, CDR2 SYDVKM. The CDR3 region is CASSLHEKLFF. The CDR3 nucleotides read TGTGCCAGCAGTCTACATGAAAAACTGTTTTTT. The full variable domain, rest sourced from reference TRBV28 and TRBJ1-4, is DVKVTQSSRYLVKRTGEKVFLECVQDMDHENMFWYRQDPGLGLRLIYFSYDVKMKEKGDIPEGYSVSREKKERFSLILESASTNQTSMYLCASSLHEKLFFGSGTQLSVL.

The CDR3 nucleotides read TGTGCCAGCAGCCTAGAGGGACTAGCGGGAGTCAGCGAGCAGTACTTC. Amino acids: CASSLEGLAGVSEQYF. This chain joins TRBV9 and TRBJ2-7; 14 bases align to TRBD2. J was trimmed by 6 bases and V by 4 bases; bases with no gene match: 9. The CDR3 contains 16 residues. Germline loops: CDR1 SGDLS, CDR2 YYNGEE.

The chain recombines TRBV7-8 with TRBJ1-4; 7 bases are shared with TRBD1. V was pared by 1 base and J by 8 bases, with 4 bases of the junction left unmatched. The CDR3 runs to 14 residues. Per germline, CDR1 SGHVS and CDR2 FQNEAQ. The CDR3 nucleotides are TGTGCCAGCAGCTTAGAACAGGGGAGCGAAAAACTGTTTTTT. It is translated as CASSLEQGSEKLFF.

This chain connects TRBV6-5 to TRBJ1-2, with 9 nucleotides matching TRBD1. The germline gives CDR1 MNHEY, CDR2 SVGAGI. CDR3 length: 15 amino acids. J lost 4 bases, V lost 1 base, and 4 bases had no gene match. The DNA of the CDR3 is TGTGCCAGCAGTTACTTCGGGACAGGGTCCTATGGCTACACCTTC. It translates to CASSYFGTGSYGYTF.

The genes are TRBV27 and TRBJ2-1, with 13 positions matching TRBD2. The CDR3 has 17 residues. Trimming took 6 bases from V and 9 from J; bases not matched to a gene: 14. Germline values: CDR1 MNHEY, CDR2 SMNVEV (reference sequence). The CDR3 coding sequence is TGTGCCAGCAGCCCTTGGACTAGCGGGAGTGGGGGAGGTGAGCAGTTCTTC. The encoded protein is CASSPWTSGSGGGEQFF.

This chain uses TRBV28 with TRBJ1-2; 7 nucleotides line up with TRBD1. The germline CDR1 and CDR2 sequences are MDHEN and SYDVKM. CDR3 length: 16 amino acids. J lost 6 bases, V lost 4 bases, and 14 bases had no gene match. In DNA form, the CDR3 reads TGTGCCAGCAGTTCTCGACAGGGCCGAGGGGATCATGGCTACACCTTC. Protein sequence: CASSSRQGRGDHGYTF.

This chain links TRBV5-8 with TRBJ2-3; no definite D call. V was cut by 4 bases and J by 6 bases, with 18 bases left in between. Germline loops: CDR1 SGHTS, CDR2 YDEGEE. The CDR3 has 15 residues. CDR3 nucleotides: TGTGCCAGCAGCCCCCTCACAGACGTCTCCGATACGCAGTATTTT. Translation: CASSPLTDVSDTQYF.

The chain joins TRBV19 to TRBJ1-1; TRBD1 matches 8 bases. V was pared by 3 bases and J by 1 base, with 13 bases of the junction left unmatched. Per germline, CDR1 LNHDA and CDR2 SQIVND (reference sequence). The CDR3 is made up of 18 amino acids. The CDR3 is CASSIRGVGQGPNTEAFF. Here the CDR3 DNA reads TGTGCCAGTAGTATTCGCGGTGTCGGACAGGGACCGAACACTGAAGCTTTCTTT.

The V call is TRBV4-3, the J call TRBJ2-7, with D possibly being TRBD1 (5 bases). The germline CDR1 and CDR2 sequences are LGHNA and YSLEER. V was shortened by 4 bases and J by 0 bases, with 10 bases between the two germline ends. The CDR3 loop spans 14 amino acids. The CDR3 here is CASSRQSSSYEQYF. The CDR3 region has the DNA TGCGCCAGCAGCCGACAGAGCAGCTCCTACGAGCAGTACTTC.

The chain carries TRBV28 and TRBJ1-3, with 8 bases matching TRBD1. J gave up 3 bases and V 6 bases, and 10 bases lay outside the gene matches. Per the germline V gene, CDR1 is MDHEN and CDR2 is SYDVKM. This CDR3 comprises 16 residues. The CDR3 DNA reads as TGTGCCAGCAGCCTTCATGGACAGGGCGTTGGAAACACCATATATTTT. It translates to CASSLHGQGVGNTIYF.

The count of this clone is one. In DNA form, the CDR3 reads TGCGCCAGCAGCCAAGGTACGGGACTAGCGGGTTCCGAGCAGTACTTC. Amino acids: CASSQGTGLAGSEQYF. The V call is TRBV4-3, the J call TRBJ2-7; 12 bases agree with TRBD2. The trim removed 1 base at V and 6 bases at J, leaving 7 bases unmatched. The CDR3 extends over 16 amino acids. Per the germline V gene, CDR1 is LGHNA and CDR2 is YSLEER.

This chain uses TRBV28 with TRBJ1-1, with 7 bases lining up with TRBD1. V was clipped by 3 bases and J by 1 base; unmatched bases: 5. Germline V CDR1 and CDR2: MDHEN, SYDVKM. The CDR3 spans 15 residues. Written as DNA, the CDR3 is TGTGCCAGCAGTTTCCTCGACAGGGCGAACACTGAAGCTTTCTTT. Its protein is CASSFLDRANTEAFF.

The J gene is TRBJ2-7, the V gene TRBV6-5, with 10 nucleotides matching TRBD2. J gave up 2 bases and V 10 bases, and 11 bases lay outside the gene matches. Germline V gene data show CDR1 as MNHEY and CDR2 as SVGAGI. This CDR3 spans 15 amino acids. In DNA form, the CDR3 reads TGTGCCACCCGGACTAGCGGAAGTAGGGCCTACGAGCAGTACTTC. As protein: CATRTSGSRAYEQYF.

The chain employs TRBV3-1 (or the pseudogene TRBV3-2) and TRBJ2-3; 7 bases are shared with TRBD2. The V gene end was trimmed by 6 bases and the J gene end by 5 bases; junction bases not matched to a gene: 5. The CDR3 is made up of 13 amino acids. Germline CDR1 reads LGHDT; CDR2 reads YNNKEL (reference sequence). The CDR3, as DNA: TGTGCCAGCAGGCATACTAGCGTAGATACGCAGTATTTT. The encoded protein is CASRHTSVDTQYF.

The chain combines TRBV5-6 with TRBJ1-1; maybe TRBD1 (5 bases). Germline CDR1 and CDR2: SGHDT and YYEEEE. CDR3 size: 17 residues. Trimming took off 7 bases at V and 5 bases at J, with 27 bases between the two ends. The CDR3 here is CASESAPGWGRKTEAFF. The DNA of the CDR3 is TGTGCCAGCGAGAGCGCCCCCGGATGGGGGAGGAAAACTGAAGCTTTCTTT.

This chain uses TRBV7-6 with TRBJ1-4; perhaps TRBD1 as D (6 bases). CDR3 length: 16 residues. CDR1 and CDR2 from the germline V gene are SGHVS and FNYEAQ. V was cut by 5 bases and J by 7 bases, with 20 bases left in between. Here the CDR3 reads CASSPGAVWGSEKLFF. For the CDR3, the DNA is TGTGCCAGCAGCCCAGGGGCCGTTTGGGGGAGTGAAAAACTGTTTTTT.

The chain has TRBV19 and TRBJ2-6; possible D gene TRBD2, 6 bases. Germline V gene sequence: CDR1 LNHDA, CDR2 SQIVND (reference sequence). The V end lost 1 base, the J end lost 0 bases, and 10 bases lay between the germline ends. This CDR3 is 17 amino acids long. The CDR3 sequence: CASSIAGANSGANVLTF. The CDR3, as DNA: TGTGCCAGTAGTATAGCGGGAGCGAACTCTGGGGCCAACGTCCTGACTTTC.

This clone occurred once. The rearrangement uses TRBV2 and TRBJ2-7; the match to TRBD2 covers 14 bases. Losses at the gene ends were 6 bases for V and 1 base for J; bases not matched to a gene: 14. This CDR3 contains 19 residues. Germline V lookup: CDR1 SNHLY, CDR2 FYNNEI. CDR3 region: CASRAGRTSGGQTSYEQYF. The DNA of the CDR3 is TGTGCCAGCAGGGCAGGGAGGACTAGCGGGGGGCAGACGTCCTACGAGCAGTACTTC. Complete variable domain (other parts from reference TRBV2 and TRBJ2-7): EPEVTQTPSHQVTQMGQEVILRCVPISNHLYFYWYRQILGQKVEFLVSFYNNEISEKSEIFDDQFSVERPDGSNFTLKIRSTKLEDSAMYFCASRAGRTSGGQTSYEQYFGPGTRLTVT.

The chain links TRBV4-2 to TRBJ2-7; 8 positions match TRBD2. After removal of 1 base from V and 2 bases from J, the junction contained 4 bases not matched to a gene. This CDR3 region has 15 residues. The germline CDR1 and CDR2 sequences are LGHNA and YNFKEQ. CDR3 region: CASSQVQRETYEQYF. CDR3 nucleotide sequence: TGTGCCAGCAGCCAAGTGCAGCGGGAGACCTACGAGCAGTACTTC.

The V and J genes are TRBV7-9 and TRBJ1-6; no firm D call. V was pared by 7 bases and J by 10 bases, with 17 bases between. Germline CDR1 is SEHNR and CDR2 is FQNEAQ (reference sequence). The CDR3 extends over 14 amino acids. The CDR3 loop reads CASIASGMVSPLHF. DNA for the CDR3: TGTGCCAGCATCGCTTCGGGGATGGTATCACCCCTCCACTTT. Combining the CDR3 with reference TRBV7-9 and TRBJ1-6 gives the whole variable domain DTGVSQNPRHKITKRGQNVTFRCDPISEHNRLYWYRQTLGQGPEFLTYFQNEAQLEKSRLLSDRFSAERPKGSFSTLEIQRTEQGDSAMYLCASIASGMVSPLHFGNGTRLTVT.

The CDR3 nucleotides are TGTGCCAGCAGTTCACTAACAGGACAGGGGAACTATGGCTACACCTTC. As protein: CASSSLTGQGNYGYTF. V is TRBV6-5 and J is TRBJ1-2, with 9 bases that match TRBD1. V dropped 4 bases and J dropped 2; count of bases not matched to a gene: 8. The CDR3 contains 16 residues. Germline CDR1 reads MNHEY; CDR2 reads SVGAGI.

This clone is large. The gene calls are TRBV2 and TRBJ1-1, with 10 bases matching TRBD1. The CDR3 runs 17 residues. The V gene end was trimmed by 4 bases and the J gene end by 0 bases; junction bases not matched to a gene: 8. Germline V gene data show CDR1 as SNHLY and CDR2 as FYNNEI. This CDR3 is CASSGRQGATMNTEAFF. Written as DNA, the CDR3 is TGTGCCAGCAGTGGGCGACAGGGGGCAACCATGAACACTGAAGCTTTCTTT.

This chain joins TRBV28 and TRBJ1-5; possibly TRBD1 for D (5 bases). Germline values: CDR1 MDHEN, CDR2 SYDVKM. Trimming left V 2 bases short and J 3 bases short, with 17 bases between. The CDR3 runs to 17 residues. The CDR3 coding sequence is TGTGCCAGCAGTTTAGGTGGGTGGCAGGGTGACAATCAGCCCCAGCATTTT. Its protein product is CASSLGGWQGDNQPQHF.

V usage is TRBV9 and J usage is TRBJ2-7, with 9 positions matching TRBD1. This CDR3 has 17 amino acids. Germline V gives CDR1 SGDLS, CDR2 YYNGEE. V dropped 3 bases and J dropped 2; count of bases not matched to a gene: 12. The CDR3 region is CASSAPLGQGGTYEQYF. The CDR3 region has the DNA TGTGCCAGCAGCGCGCCTCTGGGACAGGGAGGAACCTACGAGCAGTACTTC.

V and J are TRBV30 and TRBJ2-4; perhaps TRBD1 as D (6 bases). This CDR3 comprises 15 residues. The germline gives CDR1 GTSNPN, CDR2 SVGIG (reference sequence). V was shortened by 3 bases and J by 0 bases, with 12 bases between the two germline ends. Written as DNA, the CDR3 is TGTGCCTGGAGCCTGACAGGTCTAGCCAAAAACATTCAGTACTTC. Its translation: CAWSLTGLAKNIQYF.

This clone showed up just once. The chain couples TRBV7-9 to TRBJ1-2; maybe TRBD1 (5 bases). V lost 2 bases and J 8 bases, leaving 15 bases between the germline ends. The germline V gene encodes CDR1 SEHNR and CDR2 FQNEAQ (reference sequence). CDR3 size: 14 residues. The CDR3 DNA is TGTGCCAGCAGCTTACGGGGACTCCAATCCGGCTACACCTTC. Its protein product is CASSLRGLQSGYTF.

The chain recombines TRBV7-2 with TRBJ1-4; D is ambiguous. Trimming stripped 5 bases from V and 0 bases from J, with 10 bases between. The CDR3 covers 15 residues. CDR1 is SGHTA and CDR2 is FQGNSA in the germline V gene. CDR3 in amino acids: CASSAGGATNEKLFF. Here the CDR3 DNA reads TGTGCCAGCAGCGCGGGCGGGGCAACTAATGAAAAACTGTTTTTT.

This clone has just one count. The CDR3 nucleotides read TGTGCCAGCAGCTCCCAGGGGTACAATGAGCAGTTCTTC. The encoded protein is CASSSQGYNEQFF. The V gene is TRBV7-2, the J gene TRBJ2-1; tentatively, D is TRBD1 (6 bases). The CDR3 covers 13 residues. V lost 4 bases and J lost 4, with 8 bases in between. Germline-derived CDR1 and CDR2 are SGHTA and FQGNSA.